This T cell receptor beta chain comes out of a study of shared clonotypes between healthy human individuals. Study-level points and caveats: Larger estimated richness was generally seen in naive subsets than in memory subsets. Clonotype sharing among donors was thought likely to change with sequencing depth.

The protocol was immunoSEQ multiplex PCR, while the TCRdb copy is restricted to in-frame clones and leaves out a portion. The sample has about 2.4 million clones, more than 90% seen once. Worth noting for this clone: Its antigen is as yet unknown.

Germline CDR1 is SEHNR and CDR2 is FQNEAQ (reference sequence). V was clipped by 5 bases and J by 7 bases; unmatched bases: 9. The CDR3 consists of 15 residues. This TCR was sampled from a man younger than 35 in good health. The sample consisted of naive CD4+ T cells sorted from blood. Subset: CD45RA+ positively selected. This chain joins TRBV7-9 and TRBJ2-2; TRBD2 matches 8 bases. CDR3 nucleotide sequence: TGTGCCAGCAGCATCAGCAGCGGGAGTCTCGGGGAGCTGTTTTTT. The encoded protein is CASSISSGSLGELFF.